Following are 15 T cell receptor beta chains from one sample sequenced in a study of response to subunit inactivated influenza vaccine. TCRdb reprocessed the RT-PCR reads with MiXCR, giving one entry per CDR3 protein. The profile covers roughly 500,000 distinct CDR3 sequences, with less than 30% appearing a single time and around 2% taken by the ten largest. The source was CD4+ T cells sorted from PBMCs, collected less than 6 days after vaccination. These receptors were taken from a middle-aged man who received an inactivated influenza vaccine.

The sample holds one count of this clonotype. DNA of the CDR3: TGTGCCAGCAGACCCGACAGGGATGGCGAGCAGTTCTTC. Translation: CASRPDRDGEQFF. This sequence joins TRBV7-9 and TRBJ2-1, with 7 positions matching TRBD1. The CDR3 is made up of 13 amino acids. V lost 6 bases and J lost 10; bases outside the gene matches: 9. The germline CDR1 and CDR2 sequences are SEHNR and FQNEAQ (reference sequence).

The chain has TRBV25-1 and TRBJ2-1, with TRBD2 identical over 7 bases. CDR3 length equals 15 residues. Germline CDR1 MGHDK, CDR2 SYGVNS. V shed 7 bases, J shed 4 bases, and the junction held 10 bases outside the gene matches. The CDR3 DNA reads TGTGCCAGCATAATCGGGACTACCGTTTACAATGAGCAGTTCTTC. Its protein product is CASIIGTTVYNEQFF.

This chain uses TRBV28 with TRBJ2-1, with 7 bases identical to TRBD1. CDR1 MDHEN and CDR2 SYDVKM come from the germline V gene. CDR3 size: 13 residues. The ends lost 6 bases at V and 8 bases at J; junction bases unmatched: 7. CDR3 coding DNA: TGTGCCAGCAGGACAGGGCTTATAGATGAGCAGTTCTTC. As protein: CASRTGLIDEQFF.

This clonotype was seen only once. This chain uses TRBV28 with TRBJ2-7; 8 bases align to TRBD2. The CDR3 runs to 13 residues. With 7 bases clipped from V and 6 bases from J, the junction kept 8 bases outside the gene matches. CDR1 and CDR2 (germline): MDHEN, SYDVKM. The CDR3 loop is CASTPGGPSEQYF. The CDR3 DNA is TGTGCCAGCACCCCGGGGGGGCCGAGCGAGCAGTACTTC.

This chain joins TRBV28 and TRBJ2-7, with TRBD1 matching over 8 bases. Unmatched junction bases numbered 12, after V lost 5 bases and J lost 0 bases. CDR3 length: 17 residues. Germline-derived CDR1 and CDR2 are MDHEN and SYDVKM. DNA of the CDR3: TGTGCCAGCAGTGCCACTTGGGCGGGACAGGACTCCTACGAGCAGTACTTC. Encoded protein: CASSATWAGQDSYEQYF.

The rearrangement uses TRBV5-1 and TRBJ2-5, with 12 bases that match TRBD1. The CDR3 contains 17 residues. CDR1 SGHRS and CDR2 YFSETQ come from the germline V gene. The J segment lost 5 bases and the V segment lost 2 bases, leaving 10 bases of the junction unmatched. CDR3 DNA: TGCGCCAGCAGCTTTGGGGACAGGGGGCGCGGAGGGGAGACCCAGTACTTC. Encoded protein: CASSFGDRGRGGETQYF.

This clonotype has more than one count but fewer than ten. The chain links TRBV28 to TRBJ2-5; TRBD1 agrees at 9 bases. Unmatched junction bases numbered 3, after V lost 6 bases and J lost 4 bases. CDR3 size: 13 residues. Germline assignment: CDR1 MDHEN and CDR2 SYDVKM. The chain's CDR3 is CASRGQGLETQYF. The CDR3 DNA sequence: TGTGCCAGCAGGGGACAGGGATTAGAGACCCAGTACTTC.

This clonotype was observed a handful of times. The rearrangement uses TRBV6-5 and TRBJ2-4; D gene uncertain. Germline lookup yields CDR1 MNHEY and CDR2 SVGAGI. With 2 bases removed from V and 0 bases from J, the gap between germline ends came to 5 bases. The CDR3 has 14 residues. The CDR3 loop reads CASSYGLAKNIQYF. As DNA, the CDR3 is TGTGCCAGCAGTTACGGGTTAGCCAAAAACATTCAGTACTTC.

This clonotype occurred a few times. The chain is built from TRBV5-4 and TRBJ2-7; unclear D gene. The CDR3 is 14 residues long. The germline gives CDR1 SGHNT, CDR2 YYREEE (reference sequence). Trimming took 4 bases from V and 1 from J, leaving 12 bases between them. CDR3 in amino acids: CASSQTSRSYEQYF. In DNA form, the CDR3 reads TGTGCCAGCAGCCAGACAAGTCGTTCCTACGAGCAGTACTTC.

The rearrangement joins TRBV28 to TRBJ2-2; D not resolved. Germline-derived CDR1 and CDR2 are MDHEN and SYDVKM. V lost 10 bases to trimming and J lost 1 base, with 7 bases between them. The CDR3 consists of 12 residues. CDR3 sequence: CAIPGNTGELFF. The CDR3 DNA reads TGTGCCATCCCAGGGAACACCGGGGAGCTGTTTTTT.

The chain joins TRBV20-1 to TRBJ2-1, with a tentative D call TRBD1 (7 bases). The CDR3 runs 13 residues. From germline, CDR1 is DFQATT and CDR2 SNEGSKA (reference sequence). Trimming took 6 bases from V and 5 from J, leaving 14 bases between them. The CDR3 spells CSASPGGHNEQFF. The CDR3 DNA sequence: TGCAGTGCATCACCAGGGGGGCACAATGAGCAGTTCTTC.

This sequence joins TRBV5-6 and TRBJ1-5, with a possible D match to TRBD1 (5 bases). CDR3 size: 12 residues. V lost 2 bases and J lost 6, with 6 bases in between. Germline CDR1 and CDR2: SGHDT and YYEEEE. The DNA of the CDR3 is TGTGCCAGCAGCTTACAGGCTCAGCCCCAGCATTTT. Protein product: CASSLQAQPQHF.

This chain joins TRBV4-2 and TRBJ2-1; 7 bases map to TRBD2. The junction had 3 bases not matched to a gene; V was cut back by 1 base and J by 6 bases. The CDR3 is 14 amino acids. CDR1 is LGHNA and CDR2 is YNFKEQ in the germline V gene. The CDR3 DNA reads as TGTGCCAGCAGCCAAGGAGGGACTACCAATGAGCAGTTCTTC. It yields the protein CASSQGGTTNEQFF.

V gene TRBV6-1 combines with J gene TRBJ2-1; possibly TRBD2 for D (5 bases). The CDR3 spans 15 residues. Germline CDR1 MNHNS, CDR2 SASEGT. V was clipped by 6 bases and J by 2 bases, with 14 bases between them. CDR3 DNA sequence: TGTGCCAGCAGCCTTAGCGCCGTAGCCTACAATGAGCAGTTCTTC. Its translation is CASSLSAVAYNEQFF.

The rearrangement links TRBV20-1 to TRBJ2-7; perhaps D is TRBD1 or TRBD2 (6 bases each). This CDR3 has 12 amino acids. Deletions cut 4 bases from V and 2 bases from J, with 9 bases between. From germline, CDR1 is DFQATT and CDR2 SNEGSKA (reference sequence). CDR3 nucleotide sequence: TGCAGTGCTAATAGGGGGGCCTACGAGCAGTACTTC. Translation: CSANRGAYEQYF.